This paragraph covers one TCR beta chain sequence. Its antigen is undetermined. These data belong to a study of T-cell memory formation after mild COVID-19. Study-level information: TCR clusters showed largely donor specificity. Regarding the study as a whole: CM and EM subsets held most contracting CD4+ clones; EMRA held CD8+ ones. Day 15 to 85 contractors were CD4/CD8 balanced; later expanders leaned CD4+.

This CDR3 has 19 residues. CDR1 and CDR2 from the germline V gene are SEHNR and FQNEAQ (reference sequence). Germline trimming cut 1 base from V and 0 bases from J; bases unmatched to any gene: 10. TCRdb itself ran the 5' RACE reads through MiXCR, one entry per CDR3 protein. The sample has around 430,000 distinct CDR3 sequences, approximately 16% seen once. Sequenced: PBMCs or a T cell subset sorted from them (not recorded which). The clonotype comes from a man aged 18 to 30 who had mild COVID-19 (a few samples of this study predate the infection). Cell type and time point are not known. This chain joins TRBV7-9 and TRBJ2-5; TRBD2 agrees at 11 bases. The CDR3 bases are TGTGCCAGCAGCTTAGGTCTAGCGGGGGGCCCACCGTACCAAGAGACCCAGTACTTC. Translating it yields CASSLGLAGGPPYQETQYF.